These T cell receptor beta chains were read from a single sample in a study of blood T cell repertoires in COVID-19. Data came from immunoSEQ multiplex PCR; TCRdb stores just in-frame clones and leaves some out. The sample carries 35,000 to 40,000 clones, around four fifths recorded once. The material sequenced was peripheral blood. These TCRs come from a man between 50 and 59 years old with active or convalescent COVID-19. Each CDR3 is given with its conserved first and last residue. A D gene is named only where the DNA matches it firmly. Clone size, where shown, is once, few, many, or a class for clones that have expanded.

v_call	d_call	j_call	clone_size	cdr3_nt	cdr3_aa
TRBV10-2	TRBD1	TRBJ2-2	-	TGCGCCAGCAGTGAGATTATGAGGACAGGGGTTAGGACCGGGGAGCTGTTTTTT	CASSEIMRTGVRTGELFF
TRBV5-1	TRBD1	TRBJ1-4	-	TGCGCCAGCAGCTTGGACGGACAGGGCAATGAAAAACTGTTTTTT	CASSLDGQGNEKLFF
TRBV4-1	TRBD1	TRBJ1-4	-	TGCGCCAGCAGCCGTGACAGGGTAACTAATGAAAAACTGTTTTTT	CASSRDRVTNEKLFF
TRBV5-4	TRBD1	TRBJ2-7	-	TGTGCCAGCAACCTCGGGGGACAGGGAATCTACGAGCAGTACTTC	CASNLGGQGIYEQYF
TRBV9	TRBD1	TRBJ2-7	-	TGTGCCAGCAGCGCCTACGGGACAGGGAACGACGAGCAGTACTTC	CASSAYGTGNDEQYF
TRBV19	TRBD1	TRBJ1-5	-	TGTGCCAGTAGTTCAGGGACAGGGATGCAGCCCCAGCATTTT	CASSSGTGMQPQHF
TRBV2	TRBD1	TRBJ1-1	-	TGTGCCAGCAGTGAATATCTTCAGGGGGAGGCTTTCTTT	CASSEYLQGEAFF
TRBV5-1	TRBD2	TRBJ2-1	once	TGCGCCAGCAGCTTAACCGGACTAGCTTATCTGCCCTACAATGAGCAGTTCTTC	CASSLTGLAYLPYNEQFF
TRBV11-2	-	TRBJ2-7	-	TGTGCCAGCAGCTCTACGACAGGTCTCTCCTACGAGCAGTACTTC	CASSSTTGLSYEQYF
TRBV4-1	TRBD2	TRBJ2-2	-	TGCGCCAGCAGCCTCCTAGCGGGGGGCCGGAACACCGGGGAGCTGTTTTTT	CASSLLAGGRNTGELFF
TRBV5-1	TRBD1	TRBJ1-1	-	TGCGCCAGCAGCGCGGGACAGTTGAACACTGAAGCTTTCTTT	CASSAGQLNTEAFF
TRBV29-1	-	TRBJ2-3	-	TGCAGCGTTGATGGAGGCACAGATACGCAGTATTTT	CSVDGGTDTQYF
TRBV5-1	-	TRBJ1-4	few	TGCGCCAGCAGCTTGGATGGGCAGAATAATGAAAAACTGTTTTTT	CASSLDGQNNEKLFF
TRBV6-5	TRBD1	TRBJ1-4	once	TGTGCCAGCAGAGACCAACCGGGACAGCGGACAAAACTGTTTTTT	CASRDQPGQRTKLFF
TRBV12-3/TRBV12-4	-	TRBJ2-2	-	TGTGCCAGCAGTTTAAGGGGCCCCACGGAGCTGTTTTTT	CASSLRGPTELFF
TRBV9	TRBD1	TRBJ1-1	-	TGTGCCAGCAGCGCCCGACCCGGGACAGATGAAGCTTTCTTT	CASSARPGTDEAFF
TRBV9	-	TRBJ1-3	-	TGTGCCAGCAGCGGCGGGACGGCGAGCTCTGGAAACACCATATATTTT	CASSGGTASSGNTIYF
TRBV3-1/TRBV3-2	TRBD1	TRBJ1-1	-	TGTGCCAGCAGCCAACAGGGGGCAAACACTGAAGCTTTCTTT	CASSQQGANTEAFF
TRBV7-7	TRBD2	TRBJ2-7	-	TGTGCCAGCAGCGTCGGGACTAGCGGGGGGTACGAGCAGTACTTC	CASSVGTSGGYEQYF
TRBV3-1/TRBV3-2	-	TRBJ1-1	-	TGTGCCAGCAGCCAAGATTTCAGGGGTTCGATTGGCACTGAAGCTTTCTTT	CASSQDFRGSIGTEAFF
TRBV5-1	TRBD2	TRBJ2-3	-	TGCGCCAGCAGCTGGGGGGGGGCAGATACGCAGTATTTT	CASSWGGADTQYF
TRBV4-1	-	TRBJ2-3	-	TGCGCCAGCAGCCAAGAAATGCGTGGCGGGACCCCTCTGGGTACGCAGTATTTT	CASSQEMRGGTPLGTQYF
TRBV6-5	-	TRBJ1-2	-	TGTGCCAGCAGTTGGGTGGGGGGTGGCTACACCTTC	CASSWVGGGYTF
TRBV10-1	TRBD1	TRBJ2-2	-	TGCGCCAGCAGTCTGGACAGGCGGGACACCGGGGAGCTGTTTTTT	CASSLDRRDTGELFF
TRBV6-6	TRBD1	TRBJ2-5	-	TGTGCCAGCACCACAGGGACAGGGCACGAGACCCAGTACTTC	CASTTGTGHETQYF
TRBV2	-	TRBJ1-2	-	TGTGCCAGCAGTGGCCAGCTAGGCCGATATGGCTACACCTTC	CASSGQLGRYGYTF
TRBV5-6	TRBD1	TRBJ2-5	once	TGTGCCAGCAGCTTGGAAGGGACAGGGGGGGAGACCCAGTACTTC	CASSLEGTGGETQYF
TRBV21-1	-	TRBJ1-1	few	TGTGCCAGCAGCAAAGCGGCAGGAGGAGGCCTGAACACTGAAGCTTTCTTT	CASSKAAGGGLNTEAFF
TRBV6-6	-	TRBJ1-2	-	TGTGCCAGCAGTTACTCGAACAGGGAAGGGGGCTACACCTTC	CASSYSNREGGYTF
TRBV19	-	TRBJ2-5	-	TGTGCCAGTAGTAAACGAGCCGGGACACCCCAAGAGACCCAGTACTTC	CASSKRAGTPQETQYF
TRBV5-6	-	TRBJ2-3	-	TGTGCCAGCAGCTTGTGGGGGGTTGGAGATACGCAGTATTTT	CASSLWGVGDTQYF
TRBV11-3	-	TRBJ2-7	-	TGTGCCAGCAGCCCCCAAGGGAGGCACGAGCAGTACTTC	CASSPQGRHEQYF
TRBV9	-	TRBJ1-3	-	TGTGCCAGCAGCGACCCCGGGAGCTCTGGAAACACCATATATTTT	CASSDPGSSGNTIYF
TRBV10-3	-	TRBJ1-1	-	TGTGCCATCAGTCGGACAGAGTGGAACACTGAAGCTTTCTTT	CAISRTEWNTEAFF
TRBV9	-	TRBJ2-3	-	TGTGCCAGCAGCGTAGGGTTCAGGGCAGATACGCAGTATTTT	CASSVGFRADTQYF
TRBV9	TRBD1	TRBJ2-5	few	TGTGCCAGCAGCGTAGGTGGGACAGGGTTGAGAGAGACCCAGTACTTC	CASSVGGTGLRETQYF
TRBV5-1	TRBD2	TRBJ2-7	-	TGCGCCAGCAGCTTCCTAGCGGGGAGCTCCTACGAGCAGTACTTC	CASSFLAGSSYEQYF
TRBV28	-	TRBJ1-2	-	TGTGCCAGCGGGGCGGGGGTCGGGGGCTACACCTTC	CASGAGVGGYTF
TRBV2	-	TRBJ2-1	-	TGTGCCAGCATATTACAGGGCCTAAGCTCCTACAATGAGCAGTTCTTC	CASILQGLSSYNEQFF
TRBV19	TRBD1	TRBJ1-5	-	TGTGCCAGTAGTCGAAACAGGGGAGCTGATCAGCCCCAGCATTTT	CASSRNRGADQPQHF
TRBV7-9	TRBD1	TRBJ2-7	-	TGTGCCAGCAGCTTTAGTGCCAAGGGGACACAGGGGGACCCCTACGAGCAGTACTTC	CASSFSAKGTQGDPYEQYF
TRBV6-5	-	TRBJ1-2	-	TGTGCCAGCAGTTACCGCGCAGGGAACTATGGCTACACCTTC	CASSYRAGNYGYTF
TRBV7-9	-	TRBJ2-7	-	TGTGCCAGCAGCTTAGTGGGTGAAGGAGCCGCGCAGTACTTC	CASSLVGEGAAQYF
TRBV5-1	-	TRBJ1-2	-	TGCGCCAGCAGGCCCCCGGAGGTCGGCTATGGCTACACCTTC	CASRPPEVGYGYTF
TRBV6-1	-	TRBJ2-1	-	TGTGCCAGCAGTGAATTGCAGGGCGCTTACAATGAGCAGTTCTTC	CASSELQGAYNEQFF
TRBV27	TRBD2	TRBJ2-3	-	TGTGCCAGCAGTCCGGGACTAGCGGGGGCAAAACAGTATTTT	CASSPGLAGAKQYF
TRBV5-4	-	TRBJ2-5	-	TGTGCCAGCAGATCCGAATTAGCGGAAGAGACCCAGTACTTC	CASRSELAEETQYF
TRBV19	-	TRBJ1-2	-	TGTGCCAGCTCGGGGCAGTCGGGGGGGGATGATGGCTACACCTTC	CASSGQSGGDDGYTF
TRBV2	TRBD2	TRBJ2-3	-	TGTGCCAGCAGTGAATCAGTGATAGCGGGGAAACCAGATACGCAGTATTTT	CASSESVIAGKPDTQYF
TRBV28	-	TRBJ1-2	-	TGTGCCAGCAGTTTCCTAACAGGGAAGATTGGCGCTAACTATGGCTACACCTTC	CASSFLTGKIGANYGYTF
TRBV6-5	TRBD1	TRBJ2-5	-	TGTGCCAGCAGCCGGGACAGGGAACTAACTCTGGTCCAGTACTTC	CASSRDRELTLVQYF
TRBV5-6	TRBD1	TRBJ1-2	once	TGTGCCAGCAGCGAAAGTCCGGGACAGGGTTATGGCTACACCTTC	CASSESPGQGYGYTF
TRBV5-4	-	TRBJ1-2	-	TGTGCCAGCAGATCTTTCGATGGCTACACCTTC	CASRSFDGYTF
TRBV7-3	-	TRBJ2-3	-	TGTGCCAGCAGCGGATACGGGGGAGATACGCAGTATTTT	CASSGYGGDTQYF
TRBV5-5	TRBD2	TRBJ2-7	-	TGTGCCAGCAGCTCCGTGGGAGGGGTCTCCTACGAGCAGTACTTC	CASSSVGGVSYEQYF
TRBV2	-	TRBJ1-2	-	TGTGCCAGCAGTGAGCACCAGGGCAAGGGCTACACCTTC	CASSEHQGKGYTF
TRBV9	-	TRBJ2-2	-	TGTGCCAGCAGCGTCTGGGGGCGGGACACCGGGGAGCTGTTTTTT	CASSVWGRDTGELFF
TRBV2	-	TRBJ1-5	-	TGTGCCAGCAGTGATGCAGGGCCCCAGCATTTT	CASSDAGPQHF